The 32 T cell receptor beta chains below were found in one sample sequenced in a study of breast tumors, draining lymph nodes, adjacent tissues (dated by TCRdb to about 2016). The lymph node samples were taken from the axillary draining lymph nodes of breast cancer patients. Library method: multiplex PCR. The listed sequencing device is Illumina HiSeq 2000. TCRdb handled the public reads itself, with Q25 trimming in fastp and clone calling in MiXCR, and kept productive beta chains. Every distinct CDR3 protein forms one entry, paired with its most common genes and DNA. This sample comprises about 130,000 distinct CDR3 sequences, 15% to 20% of them detected only once. The ten biggest clones cover roughly 3.5% of the sample. The material sequenced was axillary lymph node tissue. The source of these receptors is a female donor with breast cancer. Some clones in this sample may be carry-over from other donors' samples.

This clonotype came up many times. V gene TRBV6-1 combines with J gene TRBJ2-3; no clear D. Germline CDR1 is MNHNS and CDR2 is SASEGT. The CDR3 has 18 residues. With 5 bases removed from V and 3 bases from J, the gap between germline ends came to 24 bases. CDR3 nucleotide sequence: TGTGCCAGCAGTCCGCGCGAAACCTCCGGAATAGGAACAGATACGCAGTATTTT. Protein product: CASSPRETSGIGTDTQYF.

This clonotype came up a few times. The chain is built from TRBV18 and TRBJ1-3; D unclear. Trimming shortened V by 3 bases and J by 1 base, and 10 bases separated the two germline ends. The CDR3 extends over 15 amino acids. Germline CDR1 KGHSH, CDR2 LQKENI. This CDR3 is CASSPPSKSGNTIYF. The CDR3 DNA sequence: TGTGCCAGCTCACCGCCAAGCAAGTCTGGAAACACCATATATTTT.

At least ten counts were recorded for this clonotype. This chain links TRBV6-1 with TRBJ1-5, with a weak D call TRBD1 (5 bases). This CDR3 region has 15 residues. Germline CDR1 MNHNS, CDR2 SASEGT. V lost 7 bases, J lost 2 bases, and 15 bases lay in between. The CDR3 DNA reads TGTGCCAGCACCGGAATTGGGGGAGGCAATCAGCCCCAGCATTTT. It codes for CASTGIGGGNQPQHF.

This clonotype was counted ten times or more. V gene TRBV20-1 combines with J gene TRBJ1-3, with D possibly TRBD1 on 5 matching bases. Between the trimmed V and J ends, which lost 5 bases and 3 bases, there was a span of 14 bases. CDR3 length: 14 amino acids. Germline V gene data show CDR1 as DFQATT and CDR2 as SNEGSKA (reference sequence). The CDR3 DNA sequence: TGCAGTGCTCGTTCCAGGGTTTTTGGAAACACCATATATTTT. Residues: CSARSRVFGNTIYF.

This clonotype was seen more than once but under ten times. The J gene is TRBJ1-1, the V gene TRBV7-9; perhaps TRBD1 as D (5 bases). V lost 1 base to trimming and J lost 1 base, with 7 bases between them. This CDR3 spans 14 amino acids. CDR1 and CDR2 (germline): SEHNR, FQNEAQ (reference sequence). CDR3 loop: CASSLEQENTEAFF. The DNA of the CDR3 is TGTGCCAGCAGCTTAGAACAGGAGAACACTGAAGCTTTCTTT. Full variable domain (missing parts from reference TRBV7-9 and TRBJ1-1): DTGVSQNPRHKITKRGQNVTFRCDPISEHNRLYWYRQTLGQGPEFLTYFQNEAQLEKSRLLSDRFSAERPKGSFSTLEIQRTEQGDSAMYLCASSLEQENTEAFFGQGTRLTVV.

V gene TRBV18 combines with J gene TRBJ1-2; 10 bases agree with TRBD1. CDR1 and CDR2 from the germline V gene are KGHSH and LQKENI. The CDR3 spans 16 residues. V trimming: 4 bases; J trimming: 0 bases; junction bases outside the gene matches: 5. The CDR3 DNA follows: TGTGCCAGCTCACAGGGACAGGGGTACCCTAACTATGGCTACACCTTC. As protein: CASSQGQGYPNYGYTF.

This clonotype has more than one count but fewer than ten. V gene TRBV5-4 combines with J gene TRBJ2-1, with 8 bases aligning to TRBD2. Germline V gene data show CDR1 as SGHNT and CDR2 as YYREEE (reference sequence). J was trimmed by 4 bases and V by 3 bases; bases with no gene match: 6. There are 15 residues in the CDR3. CDR3 region: CASSSASGHYNEQFF. CDR3 coding DNA: TGTGCCAGCAGCTCAGCTAGCGGGCATTACAATGAGCAGTTCTTC.

This clonotype was detected many times. The rearrangement uses TRBV20-1 and TRBJ1-5; unclear D gene. The CDR3 sequence is 13 residues long. Between the trimmed V and J ends, which lost 6 bases and 6 bases, there was a span of 15 bases. Germline values: CDR1 DFQATT, CDR2 SNEGSKA (reference sequence). The CDR3 DNA sequence: TGCAGTGCCTGGGGAGGGCCGGGTCAGCCCCAGCATTTT. Its translation is CSAWGGPGQPQHF.

With respect to this clonotype: A much larger clone is a single base away; this may be a read error. This likely comes from a read error, as the CDR3 has no conserved phenylalanine or tryptophan at its end. CDR3 protein: CASSGTGGGGANVLTV. Written as DNA, the CDR3 is TGTGCCAGTTCCGGGACAGGGGGCGGGGGGGCCAACGTCCTGACTGTC. The chain joins TRBV6-5 to TRBJ2-6; 12 bases fit TRBD1. The CDR3 consists of 16 residues. Per the germline V gene, CDR1 is MNHEY and CDR2 is SVGAGI. After removal of 9 bases from V and 4 bases from J, the junction contained 7 bases not matched to a gene.

This clonotype was counted ten times or more. CDR3: CSARWGRGELFF. The DNA of the CDR3 is TGCAGTGCTAGATGGGGACGAGGGGAGCTGTTTTTT. The gene calls are TRBV20-1 and TRBJ2-2; D tentatively reads TRBD1 or TRBD2 (5 bases each). The germline CDR1 and CDR2 sequences are DFQATT and SNEGSKA (reference sequence). This CDR3 spans 12 amino acids. V was cut by 2 bases and J by 8 bases, with 9 bases left in between.

This clonotype was seen many times. The chain couples TRBV2 to TRBJ2-1; TRBD2 agrees at 7 bases. Germline assignment: CDR1 SNHLY and CDR2 FYNNEI. The V gene end was trimmed by 5 bases and the J gene end by 9 bases; junction bases not matched to a gene: 10. The length of the CDR3 is 14 residues. The CDR3: CASSRTRLAGEQFF. Here the CDR3 DNA reads TGTGCCAGCAGTAGGACCCGACTAGCTGGTGAGCAGTTCTTC.

To note about this clonotype: Since a much larger clone is just one base distant, this may be a read error. The missing conserved phenylalanine or tryptophan at the end of this CDR3 makes a read error likely. This rearrangement joins TRBV6-5 to TRBJ1-5, with 7 bases fitting TRBD1. The V segment lost 6 bases and the J segment 7 bases; nucleotides outside the gene matches: 6. Germline V CDR1 and CDR2: MNHEY, SVGAGI. This CDR3 spans 13 amino acids. The CDR3 protein is CASSRTGEQPQHS. CDR3 nucleotides: TGTGCCAGCAGCCGCACAGGGGAACAGCCCCAGCATTCT.

This clonotype was counted between two and nine times. The V and J genes are TRBV3-1 and TRBJ2-1; 11 bases map to TRBD2. Trimming removed 5 bases from V and 9 bases from J; junction bases left unmatched: 3. The CDR3 covers 13 residues. Germline-derived CDR1 and CDR2 are LGHDT and YNNKEL (reference sequence). CDR3 amino acids: CASSTGLAGEQFF. CDR3 bases: TGTGCCAGCAGCACAGGACTAGCGGGTGAGCAGTTCTTC.

To note about this clonotype: No conserved phenylalanine or tryptophan is present at the end of the CDR3, so a read error is the likely explanation. V is TRBV4-1 and J is TRBJ2-1, with TRBD2 identical over 14 bases. The CDR3 has 21 residues. V shed 5 bases and J 7 bases; nucleotides not matched to a gene: 22. Germline V lookup: CDR1 MGHRA, CDR2 YSYEKL. This CDR3 is CASSTSRRVSRTSGRWNEQFL. The CDR3 nucleotides are TGCGCCAGCAGCACTAGTCGGAGAGTTAGCAGGACTAGCGGGAGGTGGAATGAGCAGTTCCTC.

Details on this clonotype: This sequence may be a read error, since a much larger clone differs from it by one base. The gene calls are TRBV20-1 and TRBJ1-5; tentative D call: TRBD1 (5 bases). This CDR3 is built from 13 residues. Per germline, CDR1 DFQATT and CDR2 SNEGSKA (reference sequence). In nucleotides, the CDR3 is TGCAGCTGTTCCGGGGCCCTTAATCAGCCCCAGCAGTTT. Residues: CSCSGALNQPQQF.

The table lists this clonotype with many counts. The chain carries TRBV6-1 and TRBJ2-2; 12 nucleotides line up with TRBD1. The CDR3 runs to 17 residues. Germline V gene data show CDR1 as MNHNS and CDR2 as SASEGT. J was trimmed by 6 bases and V by 7 bases; bases with no gene match: 12. The chain's CDR3 is CASNPWGDRGPPGELFF. The CDR3, as DNA: TGTGCCAGCAACCCGTGGGGGGACAGGGGGCCCCCCGGGGAGCTGTTTTTT.

Details on this clonotype: A much larger clone differs from this one at a single base, so this may be a read error. The CDR3 carries no conserved terminal phenylalanine or tryptophan, so it likely arises from a read error. CDR3 amino acids: CASYRGHEQFL. Here the CDR3 DNA reads TGTGCCAGTTACAGGGGTCATGAGCAGTTCCTC. The rearrangement joins TRBV6-1 to TRBJ2-1; 7 nucleotides match TRBD1. Germline V gene lookup returns CDR1 MNHNS and CDR2 SASEGT. The CDR3 spans 11 residues. V dropped 9 bases and J dropped 8; count of bases not matched to a gene: 4.

In its sample, this clonotype was seen many times. The chain employs TRBV29-1 and TRBJ1-2, with D unresolved. The germline V and J ends were trimmed by 3 bases and 2 bases, with 4 bases remaining between them. CDR3 length: 11 amino acids. Germline loops: CDR1 SQVTM, CDR2 ANQGSEA. CDR3 nucleotides: TGCAGCGTTGACATAAACTATGGCTACACCTTC. It translates to CSVDINYGYTF.

This clonotype was found many times. The chain links TRBV9 to TRBJ2-1; 8 nucleotides match TRBD2. The CDR3 spans 15 residues. CDR1 is SGDLS and CDR2 is YYNGEE in the germline V gene. The junction had 8 bases not matched to a gene; V was cut back by 3 bases and J by 6 bases. CDR3 sequence (DNA): TGTGCCAGCAGCGACACAGGACTAGCTGGCAATGAGCAGTTCTTC. This sequence encodes CASSDTGLAGNEQFF. Using reference TRBV9 and TRBJ2-1 for the parts outside the CDR3, the full variable domain is DSGVTQTPKHLITATGQRVTLRCSPRSGDLSVYWYQQSLDQGLQFLIQYYNGEERAKGNILERFSAQQFPDLHSELNLSSLELGDSALYFCASSDTGLAGNEQFFGPGTRLTVL.

Many counts were recorded for this clonotype. The chain is built from TRBV15 and TRBJ2-1, with 8 bases fitting TRBD2. The V gene end was trimmed by 3 bases and the J gene end by 9 bases; junction bases not matched to a gene: 7. This CDR3 has 14 residues. The germline V gene has CDR1 LNHNV and CDR2 YYDKDF (reference sequence). CDR3: CATSSGSGMGEQFF. In DNA form, the CDR3 reads TGTGCCACCAGCAGTGGTAGCGGGATGGGTGAGCAGTTCTTC.

The V and J genes are TRBV20-1 and TRBJ1-2; possible D gene TRBD1, 6 bases. This CDR3 has 12 amino acids. Germline V CDR1 and CDR2: DFQATT, SNEGSKA (reference sequence). The V and J ends lost 2 bases and 4 bases respectively, with 8 bases between them. In DNA, the CDR3 is TGCAGTGCTAGACAGGGGACCTATGGCTACACCTTC. Its translation: CSARQGTYGYTF.

The table lists this clonotype with many counts. The rearrangement uses TRBV9 and TRBJ2-3; a possible D gene is TRBD2 (7 bases). The CDR3 covers 15 residues. Germline V gene sequence: CDR1 SGDLS, CDR2 YYNGEE. Trimming stripped 0 bases from V and 5 bases from J, with 13 bases between. CDR3 nucleotides: TGTGCCAGCAGCGTAGCGGGGGGCTCAGGAGATACGCAGTATTTT. This gives the protein CASSVAGGSGDTQYF.

In its sample, this clonotype was seen many times. CDR3 sequence: CASSTRTATTLYF. Written as DNA, the CDR3 is TGTGCCAGCAGCACCAGGACAGCAACTACCCTGTATTTT. V usage is TRBV5-6 and J usage is TRBJ2-3, with a possible D match to TRBD1 (6 bases). CDR3 length: 13 amino acids. V lost 4 bases and J lost 14, with 20 bases in between. The germline gives CDR1 SGHDT, CDR2 YYEEEE.

Many counts were recorded for this clonotype. V is TRBV5-6 and J is TRBJ1-5; D is unclear. Trimming removed 4 bases from V and 1 base from J, with 15 bases in between. Germline-derived CDR1 and CDR2 are SGHDT and YYEEEE. This CDR3 comprises 16 residues. The CDR3: CASSTRTRASNQPQHF. The CDR3 DNA sequence: TGTGCCAGCAGCACCCGGACGAGGGCGAGCAATCAGCCCCAGCATTTT. The full variable domain, its missing parts supplied by reference TRBV5-6 and TRBJ1-5, is DAGVTQSPTHLIKTRGQQVTLRCSPKSGHDTVSWYQQALGQGPQFIFQYYEEEERQRGNFPDRFSGHQFPNYSSELNVNALLLGDSALYLCASSTRTRASNQPQHFGDGTRLSIL.

This clonotype showed up many times. The chain uses TRBV11-2 and TRBJ2-5; maybe TRBD1 (6 bases). The CDR3 has 13 residues. V gave up 5 bases and J gave up 1 base, with 8 bases separating them. CDR1 SGHAT and CDR2 FQNNGV come from the germline V gene. The CDR3: CASSQDSQETQYF. In nucleotides, the CDR3 is TGTGCCAGCAGCCAGGACAGCCAAGAGACCCAGTACTTC.

Concerning this clonotype itself: One base away lies a much larger clone, so this may be a sequencing read error. As DNA, the CDR3 is TGTGCCAGCAGCGGCACAGGTTGTGAGCAGTTCTTC. Protein sequence: CASSGTGCEQFF. The chain links TRBV9 to TRBJ2-1; TRBD1 might be the D (5 bases). Germline CDR1 is SGDLS and CDR2 is YYNGEE. This CDR3 region has 12 residues. V lost 3 bases to trimming and J lost 9 bases, with 10 bases between them.

Concerning this clonotype: It may be a read error: a sequence one base away is much more abundant. V usage is TRBV6-5 and J usage is TRBJ1-2; D unresolved. The CDR3 has 12 amino acids. Germline CDR1 MNHEY, CDR2 SVGAGI. The CDR3 protein is CASREADYGCTF. Written as DNA, the CDR3 is TGTGCCAGCAGAGAGGCTGACTATGGCTGCACCTTC.

There are many counts of this clonotype. This chain joins TRBV5-1 and TRBJ2-1; 9 bases match TRBD2. The CDR3 has 15 residues. CDR1 is SGHRS, CDR2 YFSETQ, per germline. The V gene end was trimmed by 6 bases and the J gene end by 5 bases; junction bases not matched to a gene: 9. The CDR3 loop reads CASTAVAGGDNEQFF. The CDR3 DNA sequence: TGCGCCAGCACCGCCGTGGCGGGAGGGGACAATGAGCAGTTCTTC. The variable domain in full, completed from reference TRBV5-1 and TRBJ2-1, reads KAGVTQTPRYLIKTRGQQVTLSCSPISGHRSVSWYQQTPGQGLQFLFEYFSETQRNKGNFPGRFSGRQFSNSRSEMNVSTLELGDSALYLCASTAVAGGDNEQFFGPGTRLTVL.

This chain's CDR3 is CASSISTGWNTGELFF. The DNA of the CDR3 is TGTGCCAGTAGTATCAGTACAGGGTGGAACACCGGGGAGCTGTTTTTT. V gene TRBV5-4 combines with J gene TRBJ2-2; D possibly corresponds to TRBD1 (6 bases). Germline V CDR1 and CDR2: SGHNT, YYREEE (reference sequence). Deletions cut 8 bases from V and 1 base from J, with 18 bases between. This CDR3 is built from 16 residues.

This clonotype came up many times. This chain links TRBV12-3 or TRBV12-4 with TRBJ1-2; D perhaps matches TRBD1 (5 bases). Trimming cost V 10 bases and J 2 bases, with 20 bases left between them. This CDR3 region has 15 residues. CDR3 amino acids: CATPDRLGHNYGYTF. The DNA for the CDR3 is TGTGCCACTCCCGACCGGTTGGGGCACAACTATGGCTACACCTTC.

Turning to this clonotype: This may be a read error: a much more frequent sequence differs by one nucleotide. The chain joins TRBV27 to TRBJ2-7; perhaps TRBD2 as D (7 bases). CDR1 is MNHEY, CDR2 SMNVEV, per germline (reference sequence). CDR3 length: 14 amino acids. Here the CDR3 DNA reads TGTGCCAGCAGTTTGTCGGGGGGCTTATACGGGCAGTACTTC. Its protein is CASSLSGGLYGQYF.

This rearrangement joins TRBV5-1 to TRBJ2-2; 11 bases line up with TRBD2. Trimming took 3 bases from V and 1 from J; bases not matched to a gene: 2. From germline, CDR1 is SGHRS and CDR2 YFSETQ. This CDR3 contains 16 residues. This CDR3 is CASSSGTSGNTGELFF. The CDR3 nucleotides are TGCGCCAGCAGCTCCGGGACTAGCGGGAACACCGGGGAGCTGTTTTTT.